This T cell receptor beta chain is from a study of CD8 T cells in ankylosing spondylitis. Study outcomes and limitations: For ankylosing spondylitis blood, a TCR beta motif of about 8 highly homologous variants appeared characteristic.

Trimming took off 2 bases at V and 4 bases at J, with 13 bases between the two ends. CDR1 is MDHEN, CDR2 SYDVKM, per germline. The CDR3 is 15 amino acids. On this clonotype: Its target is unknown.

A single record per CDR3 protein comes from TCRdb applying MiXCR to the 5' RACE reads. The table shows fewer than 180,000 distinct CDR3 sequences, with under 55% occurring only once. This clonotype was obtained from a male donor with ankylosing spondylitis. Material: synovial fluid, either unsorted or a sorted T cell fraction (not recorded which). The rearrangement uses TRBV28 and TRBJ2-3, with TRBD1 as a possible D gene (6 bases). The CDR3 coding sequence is TGTGCCAGCAGTTTACACAGGGTAATCCCAGATACGCAGTATTTT. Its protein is CASSLHRVIPDTQYF. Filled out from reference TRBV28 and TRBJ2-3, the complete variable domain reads DVKVTQSSRYLVKRTGEKVFLECVQDMDHENMFWYRQDPGLGLRLIYFSYDVKMKEKGDIPEGYSVSREKKERFSLILESASTNQTSMYLCASSLHRVIPDTQYFGPGTRLTVL.